What follows are 13 T cell receptor beta chains derived from one specimen sequenced in a study of CD8+ T cells in alopecia areata. RNA extraction was followed by reverse transcription into cDNA, which acted as the sequencing template. Only in-frame clones appear in the TCRdb table, and some are missing; sequencing was by immunoSEQ multiplex PCR. The repertoire holds approximately 100,000 clones, with approximately 84% as singletons. The treatment was: oral pan-JAK inhibitor, 5-10 mg twice daily. The source was CD8+ T cells sorted from blood, collected around week 30, from a patient treated with tofacitinib. These TCRs come from a human donor with alopecia areata.

This clone was recorded a few times. The chain uses TRBV27 and TRBJ2-6; D is possibly TRBD2 (5 bases). CDR3 length equals 13 residues. The germline V gene encodes CDR1 MNHEY and CDR2 SMNVEV (reference sequence). V lost 5 bases, J lost 4 bases, and 6 bases lay in between. The CDR3 reads CASSPGGANVLTF. The CDR3 coding sequence is TGTGCCAGCAGTCCGGGGGGGGCCAACGTCCTGACTTTC.

The chain recombines TRBV9 with TRBJ2-7; 9 bases map to TRBD1. There are 13 residues in the CDR3. Looked up from germline, CDR1 is SGDLS and CDR2 is YYNGEE. Trimming removed 1 base from V and 7 bases from J; junction bases left unmatched: 3. CDR3 protein: CASSVRTGVEQYF. CDR3 in DNA: TGTGCCAGCAGCGTAAGGACAGGGGTTGAGCAGTACTTC.

CDR3 protein: CASSQDAGNSFYEQYF. The CDR3 DNA reads TGCGCCAGCAGCCAAGATGCGGGGAACAGTTTCTACGAGCAGTACTTC. The chain is built from TRBV4-1 and TRBJ2-7; D may be TRBD2 (6 bases). Looked up from germline, CDR1 is MGHRA and CDR2 is YSYEKL. The CDR3 runs 16 residues. Trimming shortened V by 0 bases and J by 3 bases, and 15 bases separated the two germline ends.

This rearrangement joins TRBV27 to TRBJ2-1, with D perhaps TRBD2 (5 bases). This CDR3 is 15 amino acids long. CDR1 is MNHEY, CDR2 SMNVEV, per germline (reference sequence). V was pared by 3 bases and J by 0 bases, with 9 bases between. CDR3 loop: CASSFMGSSYNEQFF. CDR3 nucleotide sequence: TGTGCCAGCAGTTTCATGGGGAGCTCCTACAATGAGCAGTTCTTC.

J is TRBJ1-5 and V is TRBV13; a weak D match, TRBD1 (5 bases). Germline V gives CDR1 PRHDT, CDR2 FYEKMQ (reference sequence). The V end lost 4 bases, the J end lost 6 bases, and 10 bases lay between the germline ends. The CDR3 is 13 residues long. In nucleotides, the CDR3 is TGTGCCAGCAGCTCAACCCAGGGTCAGCCCCAGCATTTT. Residues: CASSSTQGQPQHF.

The genes are TRBV5-1 and TRBJ2-3; TRBD2 matches at 8 bases. This CDR3 is 16 amino acids long. The germline V gene encodes CDR1 SGHRS and CDR2 YFSETQ. J lost 0 bases, V lost 3 bases, and 6 bases had no gene match. CDR3 in amino acids: CASSSYSGISTDTQYF. CDR3 DNA: TGCGCCAGCAGCTCGTATAGCGGGATAAGCACAGATACGCAGTATTTT.

This clone was found once. The V gene is TRBV11-2, the J gene TRBJ2-1, with D maybe TRBD1 (5 bases). This CDR3 region has 17 residues. V shed 3 bases and J shed 8 bases, with 23 bases lying between them. Germline loops: CDR1 SGHAT, CDR2 FQNNGV. DNA for the CDR3: TGTGCCAGCAGCTTCATACACCAGGGTTGGGTCCTCGATGAGCAGTTCTTC. The encoded protein is CASSFIHQGWVLDEQFF. The whole variable domain, remainder taken from reference TRBV11-2 and TRBJ2-1, is EAGVAQSPRYKIIEKRQSVAFWCNPISGHATLYWYQQILGQGPKLLIQFQNNGVVDDSQLPKDRFSAERLKGVDSTLKIQPAKLEDSAVYLCASSFIHQGWVLDEQFFGPGTRLTVL.

This chain uses TRBV4-1 with TRBJ2-7; 9 nucleotides match TRBD1. This CDR3 is built from 15 residues. The V segment lost 0 bases and the J segment 3 bases; nucleotides outside the gene matches: 3. Per the germline V gene, CDR1 is MGHRA and CDR2 is YSYEKL. The CDR3 DNA is TGCGCCAGCAGCCAAGATTGGGACAGGGACTACGAGCAGTACTTC. It encodes CASSQDWDRDYEQYF.

V gene TRBV7-2 combines with J gene TRBJ2-3; no definite D call. Trimming left V 1 base short and J 0 bases short, with 8 bases between. CDR1 and CDR2 from the germline V gene are SGHTA and FQGNSA. The CDR3 covers 15 residues. This chain's CDR3 is CASSLGVTSTDTQYF. DNA of the CDR3: TGTGCCAGCAGCTTAGGGGTGACAAGCACAGATACGCAGTATTTT. The full variable domain, with the rest looked up from reference TRBV7-2 and TRBJ2-3, is GAGVSQSPSNKVTEKGKDVELRCDPISGHTALYWYRQSLGQGLEFLIYFQGNSAPDKSGLPSDRFSAERTGGSVSTLTIQRTQQEDSAVYLCASSLGVTSTDTQYFGPGTRLTVL.

The V gene is TRBV9, the J gene TRBJ2-7; 9 nucleotides align to TRBD2. Germline trimming cut 4 bases from V and 3 bases from J; bases unmatched to any gene: 8. The germline CDR1 and CDR2 sequences are SGDLS and YYNGEE. The CDR3 spans 15 residues. CDR3 sequence reads: CASSPKGLANYEQYF. DNA for the CDR3: TGTGCCAGCAGCCCCAAGGGACTAGCTAACTACGAGCAGTACTTC.

The chain joins TRBV4-1 to TRBJ2-3; TRBD2 aligns across 13 bases. V lost 0 bases to trimming and J lost 3 bases; unmatched junction nucleotides: 6. This CDR3 has 18 residues. Germline CDR1 is MGHRA and CDR2 is YSYEKL. The DNA of the CDR3 is TGCGCCAGCAGCCAAGATCCGGGACTAGCGGGATCAACAGATACGCAGTATTTT. This gives the protein CASSQDPGLAGSTDTQYF.

The chain joins TRBV9 to TRBJ2-1; maybe TRBD2 (5 bases). Trimming removed 6 bases from V and 2 bases from J, with 9 bases in between. Germline CDR1 SGDLS, CDR2 YYNGEE. The CDR3 loop spans 13 amino acids. CDR3 in amino acids: CASNVAPYNEQFF. Written as DNA, the CDR3 is TGTGCCAGCAATGTAGCGCCCTACAATGAGCAGTTCTTC.

This chain uses TRBV13 with TRBJ2-2, with D hard to call. This CDR3 is 16 amino acids long. V gave up 5 bases and J gave up 1 base, with 14 bases separating them. Germline CDR1 reads PRHDT; CDR2 reads FYEKMQ (reference sequence). The CDR3 DNA follows: TGTGCCAGCAGCCCTGAGGCGGATAAGAACACCGGGGAGCTGTTTTTT. Residues: CASSPEADKNTGELFF.